The 17 T cell receptor beta chains below were found in one sample sequenced in a study of cytomegalovirus exposure and HLA in healthy donors. PCR employed 60 Vbeta and 13 Jbeta primers. Libraries were prepared by immunoSEQ multiplex PCR; TCRdb keeps only in-frame clonotypes and omits some of them. The sample includes fewer than 140,000 clones, more than 65% of them seen just once. The sample was PBMCs. The source is a boy between 10 and 17 years old in good health and CMV-seronegative.

The V call is TRBV7-2, the J call TRBJ2-1; no clear D gene. V lost 1 base and J 8 bases, leaving 15 bases between the germline ends. Germline V gene data show CDR1 as SGHTA and CDR2 as FQGNSA. This CDR3 spans 15 amino acids. The CDR3 DNA reads TGTGCCAGCAGCTTAGGAAACCGAGCGTTGGATGAGCAGTTCTTC. This translates into CASSLGNRALDEQFF.

This chain uses TRBV7-9 with TRBJ2-5, with a weak D call TRBD1 (6 bases). CDR3 size: 14 residues. V lost 0 bases to trimming and J lost 3 bases, with 8 bases between them. Germline CDR1 reads SEHNR; CDR2 reads FQNEAQ (reference sequence). CDR3 sequence (DNA): TGTGCCAGCAGCTTAGCCCAGGGGAAAGAGACCCAGTACTTC. Translating gives CASSLAQGKETQYF.

This clone has just one count. V usage is TRBV6-6 and J usage is TRBJ2-5, with D maybe TRBD2 (5 bases). This CDR3 spans 14 amino acids. Trimming removed 2 bases at V and 5 bases at J, with 12 bases between. Per germline, CDR1 MNHNY and CDR2 SVGAGI (reference sequence). The CDR3 coding sequence is TGTGCCAGCAGTTACAGAGGGATGAGTGAGACCCAGTACTTC. Translation: CASSYRGMSETQYF.

The V call is TRBV7-9, the J call TRBJ2-7; D call uncertain. CDR3 length: 12 amino acids. V lost 5 bases, J lost 3 bases, and 8 bases lay in between. Germline CDR1 is SEHNR and CDR2 is FQNEAQ (reference sequence). The CDR3 region is CASSPRSYEQYF. Written as DNA, the CDR3 is TGTGCCAGCAGCCCCCGCAGCTACGAGCAGTACTTC.

The genes are TRBV6-6 and TRBJ1-2; maybe TRBD1 (6 bases). Germline CDR1 and CDR2: MNHNY and SVGAGI (reference sequence). Trimming took off 4 bases at V and 2 bases at J, with 8 bases between the two ends. This CDR3 spans 13 amino acids. CDR3 loop: CASSLTGNYGYTF. The DNA for the CDR3 is TGTGCCAGCAGTTTAACAGGGAACTATGGCTACACCTTC.

This chain joins TRBV9 and TRBJ1-1, with 7 bases identical to TRBD1. Trimming cost V 2 bases and J 0 bases; bases outside gene matches: 7. There are 16 residues in the CDR3. Germline V gene data show CDR1 as SGDLS and CDR2 as YYNGEE. CDR3 in DNA: TGTGCCAGCAGCGTTGCCCCCACAGGGGTGAACACTGAAGCTTTCTTT. Residues: CASSVAPTGVNTEAFF.

This clone was recorded only once. The chain employs TRBV9 and TRBJ1-2, with TRBD1 as a possible D gene (5 bases). The CDR3 spans 14 residues. V lost 2 bases and J 8 bases, leaving 16 bases between the germline ends. Germline V CDR1 and CDR2: SGDLS, YYNGEE. As DNA, the CDR3 is TGTGCCAGCAGCGTCGGGCAGGGCGTGGGAGGCTACACCTTC. This encodes CASSVGQGVGGYTF.

Here the CDR3 reads CASAESLNTEAFF. The CDR3 region has the DNA TGTGCCAGCGCTGAGAGTCTGAACACTGAAGCTTTCTTT. This chain links TRBV25-1 with TRBJ1-1; unclear D gene. This CDR3 comprises 13 residues. Per the germline V gene, CDR1 is MGHDK and CDR2 is SYGVNS. V was trimmed by 8 bases and J by 0 bases, leaving 10 bases between them.

This clone appeared once. The chain couples TRBV11-2 to TRBJ1-2; D remains ambiguous. There are 15 residues in the CDR3. V was pared by 2 bases and J by 2 bases, with 12 bases between. CDR1 is SGHAT, CDR2 FQNNGV, per germline. CDR3 sequence: CASSLHTLLNYGYTF. CDR3 nucleotide sequence: TGTGCCAGCAGCTTACACACCCTTTTGAACTATGGCTACACCTTC.

The CDR3 loop reads CSVEVRENQPQHF. Here the CDR3 DNA reads TGCAGCGTTGAAGTACGAGAGAATCAGCCCCAGCATTTT. The chain joins TRBV29-1 to TRBJ1-5; D remains unclear. Per germline, CDR1 SQVTM and CDR2 ANQGSEA. V shed 1 base and J shed 4 bases, with 8 bases lying between them. This CDR3 comprises 13 residues.

This rearrangement joins TRBV11-2 to TRBJ2-7, with D maybe TRBD2 (6 bases). This CDR3 contains 14 residues. V gave up 5 bases and J gave up 4 bases, with 15 bases separating them. The germline gives CDR1 SGHAT, CDR2 FQNNGV. CDR3 loop: CASSVWDGTYEQYF. CDR3 DNA sequence: TGTGCCAGCAGCGTTTGGGACGGGACTTACGAGCAGTACTTC. The full variable domain, rest sourced from reference TRBV11-2 and TRBJ2-7, is EAGVAQSPRYKIIEKRQSVAFWCNPISGHATLYWYQQILGQGPKLLIQFQNNGVVDDSQLPKDRFSAERLKGVDSTLKIQPAKLEDSAVYLCASSVWDGTYEQYFGPGTRLTVT.

The J gene is TRBJ1-1, the V gene TRBV7-9; TRBD1 might be the D (5 bases). V was pared by 2 bases and J by 12 bases, with 13 bases between. Germline V gives CDR1 SEHNR, CDR2 FQNEAQ (reference sequence). The CDR3 has 12 amino acids. CDR3 coding DNA: TGTGCCAGCAGCTTATGGGCAGGGCTGACTTTCTTT. This codes for CASSLWAGLTFF.

This clone was seen a handful of times. The chain carries TRBV27 and TRBJ1-6; D is unresolved. This CDR3 comprises 12 residues. Germline V lookup: CDR1 MNHEY, CDR2 SMNVEV (reference sequence). Trimming took 5 bases from V and 3 from J, leaving 2 bases between them. DNA of the CDR3: TGTGCCAGCAGTCGCTATAATTCACCCCTCCACTTT. Amino acids: CASSRYNSPLHF.

The chain links TRBV15 to TRBJ1-5; D unresolved. The ends were cut back, 6 bases at V and 0 bases at J, with 9 bases in the middle. Germline CDR1 is LNHNV and CDR2 is YYDKDF (reference sequence). This CDR3 is 14 amino acids long. The CDR3 DNA reads TGTGCCACCAGGGGCATTCATAGCAATCAGCCCCAGCATTTT. It yields the protein CATRGIHSNQPQHF.

V usage is TRBV6-1 and J usage is TRBJ1-5; 7 nucleotides match TRBD1. V lost 6 bases to trimming and J lost 7 bases; unmatched junction nucleotides: 6. CDR1 and CDR2 (germline): MNHNS, SASEGT. The CDR3 is 13 residues long. The CDR3 coding sequence is TGTGCCAGCAGGCTGACAGGGCCACAGCCCCAGCATTTT. Protein: CASRLTGPQPQHF.

The rearrangement joins TRBV28 to TRBJ1-5; D remains ambiguous. Per the germline V gene, CDR1 is MDHEN and CDR2 is SYDVKM. The V and J ends lost 6 bases and 3 bases respectively, with 15 bases between them. This CDR3 is built from 15 residues. CDR3 nucleotide sequence: TGTGCCAGCAGAGTACGATTGAGATACAATCAGCCCCAGCATTTT. Translated, it gives CASRVRLRYNQPQHF.

The chain carries TRBV9 and TRBJ2-1; TRBD2 matches 9 bases. CDR3 size: 16 residues. The junction had 11 bases not matched to a gene; V was cut back by 3 bases and J by 7 bases. Germline CDR1 and CDR2: SGDLS and YYNGEE. The CDR3 reads CASSGGTSRDENEQFF. CDR3 coding DNA: TGTGCCAGCAGCGGCGGGACTAGCAGAGACGAAAATGAGCAGTTCTTC. The full variable domain, with the rest looked up from reference TRBV9 and TRBJ2-1, is DSGVTQTPKHLITATGQRVTLRCSPRSGDLSVYWYQQSLDQGLQFLIQYYNGEERAKGNILERFSAQQFPDLHSELNLSSLELGDSALYFCASSGGTSRDENEQFFGPGTRLTVL.